This TCR beta chain emerged from a study of OX40 agonist ivuxolimab in advanced cancers. Turning to the study itself: Six ivuxolimab dose levels, 0.01 to 10 mg/kg, were given intravenously every 2 weeks. Study-wide points: Blood T cells, both CD4+ and CD8+, expanded clonally by week 6 at 0.1 to 3.0 mg/kg.

Germline V lookup: CDR1 SGHRS, CDR2 YFSETQ. V was clipped by 0 bases and J by 6 bases; unmatched bases: 5. The CDR3 sequence is 15 residues long. To note about this clone: Its antigen is unknown.

This table comes from immunoSEQ multiplex PCR, and its TCRdb copy is limited to in-frame clones, with some not included. The table has tens of thousands of clones, roughly 80% seen once; the top ten hold more than 1.5%. This chain connects TRBV5-1 to TRBJ2-2, with 7 bases fitting TRBD1. The sequence came from an adult with an advanced solid tumor such as melanoma, head and neck, liver or kidney cancer. This material consisted of CD4+ or CD8+ T cells sorted from blood, taken in a trial of the OX40 agonist ivuxolimab. In DNA form, the CDR3 reads TGCGCCAGCAGCTTGGTACAGGGGTTGGCCGGGGAGCTGTTTTTT. It codes for CASSLVQGLAGELFF.